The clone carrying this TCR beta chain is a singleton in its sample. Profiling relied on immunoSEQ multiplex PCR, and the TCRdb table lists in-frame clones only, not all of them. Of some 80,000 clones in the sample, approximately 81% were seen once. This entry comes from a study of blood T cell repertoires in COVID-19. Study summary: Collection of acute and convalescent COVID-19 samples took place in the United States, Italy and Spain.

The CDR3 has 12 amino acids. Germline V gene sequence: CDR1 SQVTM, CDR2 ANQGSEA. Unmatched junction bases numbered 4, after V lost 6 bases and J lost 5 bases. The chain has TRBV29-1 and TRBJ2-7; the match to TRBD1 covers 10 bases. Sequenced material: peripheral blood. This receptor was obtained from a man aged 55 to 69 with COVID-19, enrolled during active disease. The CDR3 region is CSVSGTGDEQYF. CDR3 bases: TGCAGCGTCTCCGGGACAGGGGACGAGCAGTACTTC.